Below, 18 T cell receptor beta chains from the same sample are listed, as sequenced in a study of memory CD4+ T cells and cytomegalovirus serostatus. The sort gate was single viable CD3+CD4+CD8-CD45RO+ cells for memory CD4+ T cells. Libraries were prepared by immunoSEQ multiplex PCR; TCRdb keeps only in-frame clonotypes and omits some of them. The data contain some 73,000 clones, 78% of them singletons. The source material was memory CD4+ T cells from blood. Receptor source: an adult in good health and CMV-seropositive.

The chain joins TRBV19 to TRBJ2-1; D is uncertain. CDR3 size: 15 residues. CDR1 and CDR2 (germline): LNHDA, SQIVND (reference sequence). V gave up 3 bases and J gave up 6 bases, with 15 bases separating them. DNA for the CDR3: TGTGCCAGTAGTATCTTGCTAGTTTCGTCCAATGAGCAGTTCTTC. Amino acids: CASSILLVSSNEQFF.

V is TRBV5-1 and J is TRBJ1-2; D gene unclear. Looked up from germline, CDR1 is SGHRS and CDR2 is YFSETQ. With 4 bases removed from V and 4 bases from J, the gap between germline ends came to 20 bases. CDR3 size: 16 residues. The CDR3: CASSLGSHVGGYGYTF. The CDR3 DNA is TGCGCCAGCAGCCTCGGGTCCCACGTTGGCGGCTATGGCTACACCTTC.

The chain is built from TRBV7-2 and TRBJ1-5, with D maybe TRBD1 (5 bases). The V end was cut by 2 bases, the J end by 5 bases, with 10 bases between. CDR3 length: 14 amino acids. CDR1 and CDR2 (germline): SGHTA, FQGNSA. CDR3 sequence: CASSLYRSDQPQHF. The CDR3 DNA follows: TGTGCCAGCAGCTTATACAGGTCGGATCAGCCCCAGCATTTT. Complete variable domain (other parts from reference TRBV7-2 and TRBJ1-5): GAGVSQSPSNKVTEKGKDVELRCDPISGHTALYWYRQSLGQGLEFLIYFQGNSAPDKSGLPSDRFSAERTGGSVSTLTIQRTQQEDSAVYLCASSLYRSDQPQHFGDGTRLSIL.

The rearrangement joins TRBV5-1 to TRBJ2-3, with TRBD1 matching 8 bases. This CDR3 comprises 17 residues. V shed 0 bases, J shed 6 bases, and the junction held 12 bases outside the gene matches. Germline CDR1 and CDR2: SGHRS and YFSETQ. CDR3 in amino acids: CASSLDGQGRGGDTQYF. As DNA, the CDR3 is TGCGCCAGCAGCTTGGACGGACAGGGTCGAGGTGGTGATACGCAGTATTTT.

The gene calls are TRBV10-2 and TRBJ1-3; D unresolved. This CDR3 is 12 amino acids long. Trimming shortened V by 11 bases and J by 0 bases, and 8 bases separated the two germline ends. The germline gives CDR1 WSHSY, CDR2 SAAADI. Here the CDR3 reads CAAGSSGNTIYF. The CDR3, as DNA: TGCGCCGCAGGCTCCTCTGGAAACACCATATATTTT.

This clone was counted a single time. The chain carries TRBV10-3 and TRBJ2-5; unclear D gene. The CDR3 runs to 12 residues. In germline, CDR1 is ENHRY, CDR2 SYGVKD. Trimming cost V 8 bases and J 0 bases, with 7 bases left between them. The CDR3 DNA follows: TGTGCCATCGGCGGTAACCAAGAGACCCAGTACTTC. It yields the protein CAIGGNQETQYF.

V and J are TRBV6-6 and TRBJ1-2; 9 nucleotides agree with TRBD1. The J segment lost 4 bases and the V segment lost 5 bases, leaving 8 bases of the junction unmatched. The CDR3 extends over 15 amino acids. The germline V gene encodes CDR1 MNHNY and CDR2 SVGAGI (reference sequence). CDR3 nucleotides: TGTGCCAGCAGTATACAACAGGGGGCGGGCTATGGCTACACCTTC. Its protein product is CASSIQQGAGYGYTF.

The gene calls are TRBV28 and TRBJ1-4; D is unresolved. V lost 0 bases and J lost 5, with 10 bases in between. Looked up from germline, CDR1 is MDHEN and CDR2 is SYDVKM. The CDR3 has 15 amino acids. CDR3 sequence (DNA): TGTGCCAGCAGTTTATGGGCAGGAGGAAATGAAAAACTGTTTTTT. This translates into CASSLWAGGNEKLFF.

The chain uses TRBV15 and TRBJ2-7; D might be TRBD2 (7 bases). The CDR3 is 18 residues long. CDR1 is LNHNV and CDR2 is YYDKDF in the germline V gene (reference sequence). V lost 0 bases to trimming and J lost 2 bases, with 20 bases between them. This CDR3 reads CATSRDLLTGRATYEQYV. CDR3 DNA: TGTGCCACCAGCAGAGATCTCCTTACAGGGAGGGCTACCTACGAGCAGTACGTC.

This clone was detected once. The genes are TRBV15 and TRBJ1-2; a weak D match, TRBD1 (5 bases). Germline CDR1 LNHNV, CDR2 YYDKDF (reference sequence). Trimming removed 5 bases at V and 6 bases at J, with 16 bases between. This CDR3 is built from 14 residues. In DNA, the CDR3 is TGTGCCACCAGCTGGGGGGGTCTCTCCGATGGCTACACCTTC. It yields the protein CATSWGGLSDGYTF.

The rearrangement uses TRBV7-8 and TRBJ2-7; TRBD1 might be the D (5 bases). The CDR3 length is 13 residues. Germline V lookup: CDR1 SGHVS, CDR2 FQNEAQ. Trimming removed 5 bases from V and 3 bases from J, with 11 bases in between. The CDR3 region is CASSSDRLYEQYV. CDR3 DNA: TGTGCCAGCAGCAGTGACAGACTCTACGAGCAGTACGTC.

The chain joins TRBV6-6 to TRBJ2-3, with TRBD2 identical over 9 bases. This CDR3 has 15 amino acids. CDR1 MNHNY and CDR2 SVGAGI come from the germline V gene (reference sequence). With V trimmed by 6 bases and J by 3 bases, 7 bases remained unmatched. CDR3 DNA sequence: TGTGCCAGCAGCCAAGTGGGACTAGCAACAGATACGCAGTATTTT. This codes for CASSQVGLATDTQYF.

V usage is TRBV5-1 and J usage is TRBJ1-1; D is unresolved. This CDR3 is 15 amino acids long. V dropped 4 bases and J dropped 2 bases, with 15 bases sitting between them. The germline V gene encodes CDR1 SGHRS and CDR2 YFSETQ. The CDR3 region is CASSPLGPGNTEAFF. CDR3 nucleotides: TGCGCCAGCAGCCCCCTAGGCCCCGGAAACACTGAAGCTTTCTTT. Based on the CDR3 plus reference TRBV5-1 and TRBJ1-1, the full variable domain is KAGVTQTPRYLIKTRGQQVTLSCSPISGHRSVSWYQQTPGQGLQFLFEYFSETQRNKGNFPGRFSGRQFSNSRSEMNVSTLELGDSALYLCASSPLGPGNTEAFFGQGTRLTVV.

This clone was seen a handful of times. This chain uses TRBV29-1 with TRBJ1-2, with a possible D match to TRBD1 (6 bases). This CDR3 contains 13 residues. The V gene's germline CDR1 is SQVTM and CDR2 ANQGSEA. V gave up 3 bases and J gave up 14 bases, with 22 bases separating them. Here the CDR3 DNA reads TGCAGCGTTGATGGGGCGTTTGTGGGGGACAAGACCTTC. Translated, it gives CSVDGAFVGDKTF.

The V gene is TRBV2, the J gene TRBJ2-2; TRBD2 aligns across 8 bases. Germline-derived CDR1 and CDR2 are SNHLY and FYNNEI. The CDR3 extends over 14 amino acids. J was trimmed by 4 bases and V by 6 bases; bases with no gene match: 4. CDR3 DNA sequence: TGTGCCAGCAGACGGGAGGGCCCCACCGGGGAGCTGTTTTTT. Protein: CASRREGPTGELFF.

The chain couples TRBV2 to TRBJ2-2, with 9 bases identical to TRBD1. Losses at the gene ends were 5 bases for V and 4 bases for J; bases not matched to a gene: 5. There are 15 residues in the CDR3. The germline gives CDR1 SNHLY, CDR2 FYNNEI. In DNA form, the CDR3 reads TGTGCCAGCAGTCAAGACAGGGGGTTCACCGGGGAGCTGTTTTTT. Translation gives CASSQDRGFTGELFF. Full variable domain (missing parts from reference TRBV2 and TRBJ2-2): EPEVTQTPSHQVTQMGQEVILRCVPISNHLYFYWYRQILGQKVEFLVSFYNNEISEKSEIFDDQFSVERPDGSNFTLKIRSTKLEDSAMYFCASSQDRGFTGELFFGEGSRLTVL.

The chain has TRBV18 and TRBJ2-5, with D unresolved. CDR3 length equals 15 residues. CDR1 KGHSH and CDR2 LQKENI come from the germline V gene. V lost 3 bases and J lost 5, with 16 bases in between. CDR3 in DNA: TGTGCCAGCTCACCTCGAGACCCCAGAACGGAGACCCAGTACTTC. It translates to CASSPRDPRTETQYF.

The rearrangement joins TRBV7-9 to TRBJ2-7, with TRBD1 as a possible D gene (5 bases). Trimming stripped 2 bases from V and 5 bases from J, with 13 bases between. The CDR3 covers 14 residues. Germline V gives CDR1 SEHNR, CDR2 FQNEAQ (reference sequence). The chain's CDR3 is CASSLMQGTDEQYF. The CDR3 DNA follows: TGTGCCAGCAGCTTAATGCAGGGAACTGACGAGCAGTACTTC.